This entry concerns a single T cell receptor beta chain. Its antigen is not known. These data belong to a study of Ad26.COV2.S vaccination and SARS-CoV-2 variants. Study-level findings and limits: Placebo recipients trailed vaccine recipients in spike-specific TCR breadth. Comparability of non-spike TCR breadth was observed across vaccine and placebo recipients.

Trimming cost V 1 base and J 1 base, with 12 bases left between them. Germline CDR1 is MDHEN and CDR2 is SYDVKM. The CDR3 extends over 16 amino acids. The data were produced by immunoSEQ multiplex PCR, yet TCRdb's version contains in-frame clones alone and is incomplete. The repertoire holds around 370,000 clones, roughly 94% seen once, with 3.9% in the top ten. This receptor was taken from a human donor who had recovered from COVID-19. The chain is built from TRBV28 and TRBJ2-3, with D perhaps assigned TRBD1 or TRBD2 (5 bases each). The sample in question was peripheral blood, obtained after recovery from COVID-19. DNA for the CDR3: TGTGCCAGCAGTTTATTCGTGGGGCGGGGCACAGATACGCAGTATTTT. As protein: CASSLFVGRGTDTQYF.